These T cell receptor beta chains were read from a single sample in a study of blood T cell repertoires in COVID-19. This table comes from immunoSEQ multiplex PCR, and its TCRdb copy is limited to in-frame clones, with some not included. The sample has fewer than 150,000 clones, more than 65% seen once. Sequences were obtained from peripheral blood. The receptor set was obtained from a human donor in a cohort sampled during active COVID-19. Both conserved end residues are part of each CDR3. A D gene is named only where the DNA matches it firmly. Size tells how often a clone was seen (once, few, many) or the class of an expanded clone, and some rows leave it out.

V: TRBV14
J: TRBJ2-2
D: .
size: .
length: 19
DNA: TGTGCCAGCAGCCGGGGTCGGGGGGCCGACTCCACTTACACCGGGGAGCTGTTTTTT
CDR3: CASSRGRGADSTYTGELFF

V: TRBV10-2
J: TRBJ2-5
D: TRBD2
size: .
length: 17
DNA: TGCGCCAGCAGACGCGCCGGGACTAGCGGGGGGAAAGAGACCCAGTACTTC
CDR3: CASRRAGTSGGKETQYF

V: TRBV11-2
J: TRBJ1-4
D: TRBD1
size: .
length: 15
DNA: TGTGCCAGCAGCCTCTGGACAGGGCTAGGAGAAAAACTGTTTTTT
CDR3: CASSLWTGLGEKLFF

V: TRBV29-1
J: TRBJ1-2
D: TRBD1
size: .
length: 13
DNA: TGCAGCGTTGAAGAAAAGGGGGCCTATGGCTACACCTTC
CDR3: CSVEEKGAYGYTF

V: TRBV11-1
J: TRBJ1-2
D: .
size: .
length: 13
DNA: TGTGCCAGCAGCCCAGGGTCGGTGTATGGCTACACCTTC
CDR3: CASSPGSVYGYTF

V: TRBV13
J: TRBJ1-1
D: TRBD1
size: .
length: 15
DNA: TGTGCCAGCAGCCCTCCAGGGGGCATTGGCGCTGAAGCTTTCTTT
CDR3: CASSPPGGIGAEAFF

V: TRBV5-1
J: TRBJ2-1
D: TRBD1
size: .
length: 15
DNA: TGCGCCAGCAGCCGGGGACAGGGGGCTTTGGATGAGCAGTTCTTC
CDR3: CASSRGQGALDEQFF

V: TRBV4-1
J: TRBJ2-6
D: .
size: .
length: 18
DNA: TGCGCCAGCAGCCAAGAGGGACTTCGAGACTCTGGGGCCAACGTCCTGACTTTC
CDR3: CASSQEGLRDSGANVLTF

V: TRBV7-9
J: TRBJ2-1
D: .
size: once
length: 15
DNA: TGTGCCAGCAGCTCGCGGGACAGATCTTACAATGAGCAGTTCTTC
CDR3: CASSSRDRSYNEQFF

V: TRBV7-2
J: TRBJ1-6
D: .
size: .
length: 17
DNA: TGTGCCAGCAGCACCTACTCAGGTGCCTACTATAATTCACCCCTCCACTTT
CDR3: CASSTYSGAYYNSPLHF

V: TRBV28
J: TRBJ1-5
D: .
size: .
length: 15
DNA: TGTGCCACCGTTACGACAGGCAATAGCAATCAGCCCCAGCATTTT
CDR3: CATVTTGNSNQPQHF

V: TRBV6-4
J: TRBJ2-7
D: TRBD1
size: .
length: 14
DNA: TGTGCCAGCAGTTCGGACAGGGGTTCCTACGAGCAGTACTTC
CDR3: CASSSDRGSYEQYF

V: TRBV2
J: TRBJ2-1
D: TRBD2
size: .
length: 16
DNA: TGTGCCAGCAGTGAAGAGGCGGGGGGGGCTTACAATGAGCAGTTCTTC
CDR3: CASSEEAGGAYNEQFF

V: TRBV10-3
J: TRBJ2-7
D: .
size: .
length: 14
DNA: TGTGCCATCAGTGAGTCGAACAGGGCAAGCGAGCAGTACTTC
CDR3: CAISESNRASEQYF

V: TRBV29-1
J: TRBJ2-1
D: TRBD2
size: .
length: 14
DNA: TGCAGCGGGCGTTCCGGGACTACGGAGGGTGAGCAGTTCTTC
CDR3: CSGRSGTTEGEQFF

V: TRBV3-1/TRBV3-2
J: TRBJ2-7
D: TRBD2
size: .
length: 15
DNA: TGTGCCAGCAGCCCTTCCGGGGAGGGATTACGCGAGCAGTACTTC
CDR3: CASSPSGEGLREQYF

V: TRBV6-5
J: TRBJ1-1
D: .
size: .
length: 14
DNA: TGTGCCAGCAGTTACTGGTCAGGGTTCACTGAAGCTTTCTTT
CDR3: CASSYWSGFTEAFF

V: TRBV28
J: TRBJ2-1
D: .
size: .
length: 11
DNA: TGTGCCAGCAGTTTACGAGGGGAGCAGTTCTTC
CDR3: CASSLRGEQFF

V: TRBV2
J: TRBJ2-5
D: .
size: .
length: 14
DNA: TGTGCCAGCAGTGAACGACAGTACCAAGAGACCCAGTACTTC
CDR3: CASSERQYQETQYF

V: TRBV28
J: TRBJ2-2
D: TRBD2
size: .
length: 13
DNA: TGTGCCAGCACTCGGGGGGACACCGGGGAGCTGTTTTTT
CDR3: CASTRGDTGELFF

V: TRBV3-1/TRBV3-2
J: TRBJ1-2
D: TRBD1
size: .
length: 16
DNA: TGTGCCAGCAGCCAAGGCGGACAGGGGATGGGGTATGGCTACACCTTC
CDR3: CASSQGGQGMGYGYTF

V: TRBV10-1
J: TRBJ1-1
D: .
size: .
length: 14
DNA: TGCGCCAGCTCACCAGGCCGAGCGGGCACTGAAGCTTTCTTT
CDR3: CASSPGRAGTEAFF

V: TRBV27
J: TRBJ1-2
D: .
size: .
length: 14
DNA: TGTGCCAGCAGTTTATATCTGGGGGCAGGAGGCTACACCTTC
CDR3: CASSLYLGAGGYTF

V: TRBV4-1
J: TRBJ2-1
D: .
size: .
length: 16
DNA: TGCGCCAGCAGCCAAGTGAACCTAGTCTCCTACAATGAGCAGTTCTTC
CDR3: CASSQVNLVSYNEQFF

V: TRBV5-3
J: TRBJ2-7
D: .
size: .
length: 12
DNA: TGTGCCAGAGGAGGTCCGTACTACGAGCAGTACTTC
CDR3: CARGGPYYEQYF

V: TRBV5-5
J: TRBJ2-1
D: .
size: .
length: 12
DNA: TGTGCCAGCAGCTCAACCGGGATTCCAGGATTCTTC
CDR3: CASSSTGIPGFF

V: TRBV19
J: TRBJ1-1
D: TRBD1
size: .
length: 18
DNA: TGTGCCAGTAGTATACCATTCGGACAGGGGGCATTGAACACTGAAGCTTTCTTT
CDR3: CASSIPFGQGALNTEAFF

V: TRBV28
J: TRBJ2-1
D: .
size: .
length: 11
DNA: TGTGCCAGCAACAGGGGAGGAGAGCAGTTCTTC
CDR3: CASNRGGEQFF

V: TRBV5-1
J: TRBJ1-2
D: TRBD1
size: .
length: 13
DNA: TGCGCCAGCAGCCGGGACAGGGAACATGGCTACACCTTC
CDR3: CASSRDREHGYTF

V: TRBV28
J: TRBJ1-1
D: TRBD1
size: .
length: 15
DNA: TGTGCCAGCAGTTTCCTGGACAGGGGGAGCACTGAAGCTTTCTTT
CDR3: CASSFLDRGSTEAFF

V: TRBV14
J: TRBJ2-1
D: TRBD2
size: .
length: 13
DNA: TGTGCCAGCAGCCAAGTAAGGGAGGGTGAGCAGTTCTTC
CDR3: CASSQVREGEQFF

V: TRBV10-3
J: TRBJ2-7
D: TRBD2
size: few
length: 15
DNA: TGTGCCATCAGTGAGACTAGCGGGGCTACCTACGAGCAGTACTTC
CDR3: CAISETSGATYEQYF

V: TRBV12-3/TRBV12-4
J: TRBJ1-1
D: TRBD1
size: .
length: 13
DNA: TGTGCCAGCAGGGACAGGGTTCTCGGTGAAGCTTTCTTT
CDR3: CASRDRVLGEAFF

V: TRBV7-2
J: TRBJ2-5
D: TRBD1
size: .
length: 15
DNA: TGTGCCAGCAGCTTAGGGGGACAGGGGGTCGGGACCCAGTACTTC
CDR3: CASSLGGQGVGTQYF

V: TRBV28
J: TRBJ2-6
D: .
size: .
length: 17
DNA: TGTGCCAGCGGGACTCGGACGGGCCCGGGAGGGGCCAACGTCCTGACTTTC
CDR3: CASGTRTGPGGANVLTF

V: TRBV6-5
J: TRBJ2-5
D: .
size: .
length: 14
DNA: TGTGCCAGCAGCCTTGGCGGGACCCAAGAGACCCAGTACTTC
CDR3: CASSLGGTQETQYF

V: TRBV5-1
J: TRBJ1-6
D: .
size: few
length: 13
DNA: TGCGCCAGCAGCACGGACAGTAATTCACCCCTCCACTTT
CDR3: CASSTDSNSPLHF

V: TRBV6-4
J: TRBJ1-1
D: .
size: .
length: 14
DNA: TGTGCCAGCAGTGACGAAGGCGGTGTCACTGAAGCTTTCTTT
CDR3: CASSDEGGVTEAFF

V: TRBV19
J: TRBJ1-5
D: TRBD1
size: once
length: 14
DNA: TGTGCCAGTAGTATAACAGGGGGCAATCAGCCCCAGCATTTT
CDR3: CASSITGGNQPQHF